This TCR beta chain was sequenced in a study of regulatory T cells in long-lasting Graves disease. Study findings and constraints: Persistent disease was characterized by preferential usage of TRBV28, TRBJ1-2 and TRBJ2-5.

V was pared by 6 bases and J by 2 bases, with 5 bases of the junction left unmatched. The CDR3 is 14 residues long. CDR1 MNHEY and CDR2 SVGEGT come from the germline V gene. This clonotype occurred many times. Antigen unknown. With iRepertoire HTBI primers and Arm-PCR of CDR3 regions, TCR beta libraries were built. In the authors' workflow: The study identified about 60 TRBV and about 13 TRBJ segments across samples. Via MiXCR, TCRdb re-called the multiplex PCR reads, giving one row per CDR3 protein. These V and J calls derive from TCRdb rather than the authors' analysis. The sample has roughly 530,000 distinct CDR3 sequences; approximately 16% are singletons. Regarding time point: newly diagnosed GD, antithyroid drugs for less than 3 months. From PBMCs, RNA was extracted and then used to make the TCR library. These records were also assigned to another study, of T cells in Graves' hyperthyroidism and ophthalmopathy.

The receptor's source is a woman aged 40 to 65 with Graves disease. The chain carries TRBV6-2 or TRBV6-3 and TRBJ2-7; 9 nucleotides line up with TRBD1. The input for sequencing was peripheral blood mononuclear cells (PBMCs), taken at new diagnosis, from a patient treated with antithyroid drugs. The CDR3 loop reads CASSPTGGTYEQYF. The CDR3, as DNA: TGTGCCAGCAGCCCTACAGGGGGCACCTACGAGCAGTACTTC.